The 10 T cell receptor beta chains below were found in one sample sequenced in a study of T cells after yellow fever vaccination. TCRdb re-derived calls from the 5' RACE reads in MiXCR, one entry per CDR3 protein. The sample has around 600,000 distinct CDR3 sequences; more than 9% are singletons. The input for sequencing was PBMCs, taken on the day of the yellow fever booster vaccination. The receptors here all came from a man in his thirties or forties who received the YFV17D yellow fever vaccine.

The chain employs TRBV7-9 and TRBJ2-4; 10 bases line up with TRBD1. The trim removed 4 bases at V and 1 base at J, leaving 7 bases unmatched. The CDR3 covers 17 residues. Per germline, CDR1 SEHNR and CDR2 FQNEAQ (reference sequence). The CDR3 protein is CASSSDRGQRAKNIQYF. The DNA for the CDR3 is TGTGCCAGCAGCTCAGACAGGGGGCAGAGGGCCAAAAACATTCAGTACTTC.

In this sample, this clonotype turned up a few times. This sequence joins TRBV4-3 and TRBJ2-1, with TRBD2 identical over 15 bases. The germline gives CDR1 LGHNA, CDR2 YSLEER. CDR3 length: 15 residues. The trim removed 7 bases at V and 7 bases at J, leaving 5 bases unmatched. This CDR3 is CASKDGLAGGNEQFF. For the CDR3, the DNA is TGCGCCAGCAAGGACGGACTAGCGGGAGGGAATGAGCAGTTCTTC.

The chain employs TRBV10-3 and TRBJ2-1, with 7 bases identical to TRBD2. The CDR3 loop spans 13 amino acids. V was pared by 8 bases and J by 0 bases, with 1 base of the junction left unmatched. Germline V CDR1 and CDR2: ENHRY, SYGVKD. CDR3 sequence: CAIGGGSYNEQFF. In DNA form, the CDR3 reads TGTGCCATCGGGGGGGGCTCCTACAATGAGCAGTTCTTC.

The chain couples TRBV14 to TRBJ2-3, with no clear D. V was cut by 2 bases and J by 2 bases, with 14 bases left in between. Germline values: CDR1 SGHDN, CDR2 FVKESK. The CDR3 runs to 16 residues. Here the CDR3 reads CASSQTQQIVTDTQYF. CDR3 sequence (DNA): TGTGCCAGCAGCCAAACCCAGCAGATTGTCACAGATACGCAGTATTTT.

This clonotype was seen more than once but under ten times. The rearrangement joins TRBV11-2 to TRBJ2-3; 7 bases match TRBD2. CDR3 length equals 13 residues. Germline CDR1 SGHAT, CDR2 FQNNGV. V was clipped by 8 bases and J by 5 bases; unmatched bases: 7. The CDR3 region has the DNA TGTGCCAGCGGAGGACTAGTCTTAGATACGCAGTATTTT. Translating it yields CASGGLVLDTQYF.

This CDR3 reads CASTTGTPLSEQYF. The CDR3 nucleotides read TGTGCCAGTACAACCGGGACTCCCCTCTCCGAGCAGTACTTC. The rearrangement joins TRBV19 to TRBJ2-7; possible D gene TRBD2, 6 bases. V was trimmed by 7 bases and J by 6 bases, leaving 19 bases between them. The CDR3 covers 14 residues. Germline V lookup: CDR1 LNHDA, CDR2 SQIVND (reference sequence). The variable domain in full, completed from reference TRBV19 and TRBJ2-7, reads DGGITQSPKYLFRKEGQNVTLSCEQNLNHDAMYWYRQDPGQGLRLIYYSQIVNDFQKGDIAEGYSVSREKKESFPLTVTSAQKNPTAFYLCASTTGTPLSEQYFGPGTRLTVT.

V gene TRBV20-1 combines with J gene TRBJ2-5, with 7 bases identical to TRBD2. The germline V gene has CDR1 DFQATT and CDR2 SNEGSKA (reference sequence). V dropped 6 bases and J dropped 4; count of bases not matched to a gene: 14. The CDR3 has 15 amino acids. The chain's CDR3 is CSARNFMGGRETQYF. CDR3 coding DNA: TGCAGTGCCCGAAATTTTATGGGAGGGCGAGAGACCCAGTACTTC.

This clonotype was detected many times. This chain uses TRBV25-1 with TRBJ2-2; D may be TRBD1 (6 bases). Germline CDR1 reads MGHDK; CDR2 reads SYGVNS. V lost 3 bases, J lost 6 bases, and 11 bases lay in between. This CDR3 has 14 residues. The CDR3 DNA is TGTGCCAGCAGTGACGGCAGGGGTGCCGGGGAGCTGTTTTTT. Amino acids: CASSDGRGAGELFF.

The chain combines TRBV14 with TRBJ1-1, with D possibly being TRBD1 (5 bases). The CDR3 is 15 amino acids. The ends were cut back, 4 bases at V and 2 bases at J, with 14 bases in the middle. Germline loops: CDR1 SGHDN, CDR2 FVKESK. Written as DNA, the CDR3 is TGTGCCAGCAGCCCCTCGGGAGGGGAAAACACTGAAGCTTTCTTT. It yields the protein CASSPSGGENTEAFF.

This clonotype was seen more than once but under ten times. This chain links TRBV13 with TRBJ2-1; D is perhaps TRBD1 or TRBD2 (5 bases each). V was cut by 5 bases and J by 0 bases, with 17 bases left in between. The CDR3 has 17 amino acids. CDR1 is PRHDT, CDR2 FYEKMQ, per germline (reference sequence). The CDR3 sequence: CASSPRDLPSSYNEQFF. CDR3 DNA sequence: TGTGCCAGCAGCCCCCGGGACCTGCCTTCCTCCTACAATGAGCAGTTCTTC. The entire variable domain, with the rest obtained from reference TRBV13 and TRBJ2-1, is as follows: AAGVIQSPRHLIKEKRETATLKCYPIPRHDTVYWYQQGPGQDPQFLISFYEKMQSDKGSIPDRFSAQQFSDYHSELNMSSLELGDSALYFCASSPRDLPSSYNEQFFGPGTRLTVL.